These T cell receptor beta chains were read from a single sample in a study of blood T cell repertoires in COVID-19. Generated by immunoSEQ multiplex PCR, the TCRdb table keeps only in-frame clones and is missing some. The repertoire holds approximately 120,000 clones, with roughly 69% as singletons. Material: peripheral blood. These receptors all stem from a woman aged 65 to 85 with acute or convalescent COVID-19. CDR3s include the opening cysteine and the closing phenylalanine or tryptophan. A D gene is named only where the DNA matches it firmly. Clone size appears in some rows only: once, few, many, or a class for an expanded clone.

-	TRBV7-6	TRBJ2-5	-	TGTGCCAGCAGCTTAGGGGGGCGAGAGACCCAGTACTTC	CASSLGGRETQYF
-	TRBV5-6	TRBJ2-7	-	TGTGCCAGCAGGATAGGTACGACCCAGGGTGTGCAGTACTTC	CASRIGTTQGVQYF
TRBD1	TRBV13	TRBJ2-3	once	TGTGCCAGCAGCCCTAGGAGGACAGGTAGTTGGACAGATACGCAGTATTTT	CASSPRRTGSWTDTQYF
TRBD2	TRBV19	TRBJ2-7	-	TGTGCCAGTAAGGGACTAGGCACCTACGAGCAGTACTTC	CASKGLGTYEQYF
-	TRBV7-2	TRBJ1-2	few	TGTGCCAGCAGCTCCCGCGTTGGGGCGGATGGCTACACCTTC	CASSSRVGADGYTF
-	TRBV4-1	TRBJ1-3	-	TGCGCCAGCAGCTCGGAGCCCTCTTTTGGAAACACCATATATTTT	CASSSEPSFGNTIYF
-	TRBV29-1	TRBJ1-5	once	TGCAGCGTTGCTCTACAGGGTGATCGCAATCAGCCCCAGCATTTT	CSVALQGDRNQPQHF
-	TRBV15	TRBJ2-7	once	TGTGCCACCAGCAGCAAACTCGGAACTGGAGCGGAACAATACTTC	CATSSKLGTGAEQYF
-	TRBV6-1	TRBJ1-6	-	TGTGCCAGCAGTGGCTCGACAATCACCTATAATTCACCCCTCCACTTT	CASSGSTITYNSPLHF
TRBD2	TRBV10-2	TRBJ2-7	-	TGCGCCAGCAGGGGGACTAGCGGGAGTTCCCGCTCCTACGAGCAGTACTTC	CASRGTSGSSRSYEQYF
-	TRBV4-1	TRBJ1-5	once	TGCGCCAGCAGCCCGGAGGACTATAGCAATCAGCCCCAGCATTTT	CASSPEDYSNQPQHF
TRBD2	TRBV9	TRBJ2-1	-	TGTGCCAGCAGCGTAGCGCCCCAGAAGCGGGGGGGACACAATGAGCAGTTCTTC	CASSVAPQKRGGHNEQFF
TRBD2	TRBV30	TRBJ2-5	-	TGTGCCTGGACGACTAGCGGGAGATGGGCGACCCAGTACTTC	CAWTTSGRWATQYF
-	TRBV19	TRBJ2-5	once	TGTGCCAGTAGTCTCACCCCCCGCGGCAGTTACCAAGAGACCCAGTACTTC	CASSLTPRGSYQETQYF
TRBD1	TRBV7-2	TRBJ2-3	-	TGTGCCAGCAGCCAGGGACAGGGATTTAGCACAGATACGCAGTATTTT	CASSQGQGFSTDTQYF
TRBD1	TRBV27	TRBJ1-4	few	TGTGCCAGCAGTGAGGGACAGAGGGTTCGCGAAAAACTGTTTTTT	CASSEGQRVREKLFF
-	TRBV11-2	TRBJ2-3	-	TGTGCCAGCAGCCGGTATCTAAGAGGGGGGGCCACAGATACGCAGTATTTT	CASSRYLRGGATDTQYF
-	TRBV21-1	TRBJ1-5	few	TGTGCCAGCAGCCCCGGGGGGGTACAGCCCCAGCATTTT	CASSPGGVQPQHF
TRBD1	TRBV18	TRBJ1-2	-	TGTGCCAGCTCACTACTATCCGCGACCCCGGGACAGGGGTACTATGGCTACACCTTC	CASSLLSATPGQGYYGYTF
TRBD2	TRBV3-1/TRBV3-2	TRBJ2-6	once	TGTGCCAGCAGACTAGCGGGAGGGGAATCTGGGGCCAACGTCCTGACTTTC	CASRLAGGESGANVLTF
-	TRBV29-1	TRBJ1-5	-	TGCAGCGTCGCTACAGGGTACAATCAGCCCCAGCATTTT	CSVATGYNQPQHF
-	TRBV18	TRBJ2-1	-	TGTGCCAGCTCACTGAATCGGGACAATGAGCAGTTCTTC	CASSLNRDNEQFF
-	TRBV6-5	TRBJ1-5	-	TGTGCCAGCAGTCCCCTAACTCAAGGCAATCAGCCCCAGCATTTT	CASSPLTQGNQPQHF
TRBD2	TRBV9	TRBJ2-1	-	TGTGCCAGCAGCGTCGACGGGGGGGCCGGCAATGAGCAGTTCTTC	CASSVDGGAGNEQFF
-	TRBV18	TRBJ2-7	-	TGTGCCAGCTCACCACCGTCAGGGGTCGAGCAGTACTTC	CASSPPSGVEQYF
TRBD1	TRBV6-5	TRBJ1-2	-	TGTGCCAGCAGTCCCGGGACAGGGCGGAGGGGCTACACCTTC	CASSPGTGRRGYTF
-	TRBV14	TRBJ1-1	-	TGTGCCAGCAGCCAGGTGGGAAGGAGGACTGAAGCTTTCTTT	CASSQVGRRTEAFF
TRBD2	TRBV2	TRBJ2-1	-	TGTGCCAGCAAGCCTAGCGGGAGCTCCTACAATGAGCAGTTCTTC	CASKPSGSSYNEQFF
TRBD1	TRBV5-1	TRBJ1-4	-	TGCGCCAGCGGGACAGGGGCCATTGGTGAAAAACTGTTTTTT	CASGTGAIGEKLFF
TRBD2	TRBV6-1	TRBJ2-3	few	TGTGCCAGCAGTGCCCGGACTAGCGGGAGGGCCGTCCTGAGCACAGATACGCAGTATTTT	CASSARTSGRAVLSTDTQYF
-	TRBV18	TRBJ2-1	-	TGTGCCAGCTCACCATTAGATGAGCAGTTCTTC	CASSPLDEQFF
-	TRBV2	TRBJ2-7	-	TGTGCCAGCAGTGGGGGACATTCCTACGAGCAGTACTTC	CASSGGHSYEQYF
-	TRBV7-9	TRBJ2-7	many	TGTGCCAGCAGCAAAAACGTCGGCAGGGGCGAGCAGTACTTC	CASSKNVGRGEQYF
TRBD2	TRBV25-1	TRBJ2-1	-	TGTGCCAGCAGTGACAAGGTGACTAGCGGGGGAGGTGAGCAGTTCTTC	CASSDKVTSGGGEQFF
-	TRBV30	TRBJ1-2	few	TGTGCCTGGAGTAAAGGGGTCTATGGCTACACCTTC	CAWSKGVYGYTF
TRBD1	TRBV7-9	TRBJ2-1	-	TGTGCCAGCAGCTTAGGGTCGGGACAGGGAAGAGGAACCCATGAGCAGTTCTTC	CASSLGSGQGRGTHEQFF
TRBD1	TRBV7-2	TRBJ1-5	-	TGTGCCAGCAGCCCCCTCCACGGACAGGGGGGCAATCAGCCCCAGCATTTT	CASSPLHGQGGNQPQHF
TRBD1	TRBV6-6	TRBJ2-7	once	TGTGCCAGCAGACCAGACAGGGGCTACGAGCAGTACTTC	CASRPDRGYEQYF
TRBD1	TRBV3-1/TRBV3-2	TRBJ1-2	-	TGTGCCAGCAGCCGACAGGGGGTAGCATATGGCTACACCTTC	CASSRQGVAYGYTF
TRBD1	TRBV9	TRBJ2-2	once	TGTGCCAGCAGCGTAGGCAGGGGGCGGACCGGGGAGCTGTTTTTT	CASSVGRGRTGELFF
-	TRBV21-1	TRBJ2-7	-	TGTGCCAGCAGCGGACTAGCGGGTGGTACCTACGAGCAGTACTTC	CASSGLAGGTYEQYF
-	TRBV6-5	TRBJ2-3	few	TGTGCCAGCAGCTCTGCGGGCCGCACAGATACGCAGTATTTT	CASSSAGRTDTQYF
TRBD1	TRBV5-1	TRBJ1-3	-	TGCGCCAGCAGCATGGGACAGACAATGATATCTGGAAACACCATATATTTT	CASSMGQTMISGNTIYF
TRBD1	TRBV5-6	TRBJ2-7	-	TGTGCCAGCAGCTTGGATAGACAGGGATATGACGAGCAGTACTTC	CASSLDRQGYDEQYF
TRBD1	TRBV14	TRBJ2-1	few	TGTGCCAGCAGCGGACAGGCCTACAATGAGCAGTTCTTC	CASSGQAYNEQFF
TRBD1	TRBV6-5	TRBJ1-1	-	TGTGCCAGCAGTTACTTAACAGGGGGCTCTGAAGCTTTCTTT	CASSYLTGGSEAFF